Below are 29 T cell receptor beta chains sequenced from a single sample in a study of T-cell memory formation after mild COVID-19. TCRdb redid the calling of the 5' RACE reads with MiXCR, one entry per CDR3 protein. The data show roughly 130,000 distinct CDR3 sequences, more than 15% seen once. Sequenced sample: PBMCs or a T cell subset sorted from them (not recorded which). The receptors stem from a young man who had mild COVID-19 (a few samples of this study predate the infection). Cell type and time point are not known.

The J gene is TRBJ2-7, the V gene TRBV4-2; 11 nucleotides match TRBD2. The junction had 12 bases not matched to a gene; V was cut back by 5 bases and J by 6 bases. This CDR3 comprises 16 residues. Germline V lookup: CDR1 LGHNA, CDR2 YNFKEQ. CDR3 DNA sequence: TGTGCCAGCAGCAGCCCCGCGGGACTAGCGGACGCCGAGCAGTACTTC. This encodes CASSSPAGLADAEQYF.

The V and J genes are TRBV5-1 and TRBJ2-5; 7 bases are a match to TRBD2. Germline trimming cut 3 bases from V and 1 base from J; bases unmatched to any gene: 6. This CDR3 has 15 residues. Per the germline V gene, CDR1 is SGHRS and CDR2 is YFSETQ. The CDR3 nucleotides read TGCGCCAGCAGCTCGGGAGGCCAGGGCCAAGAGACCCAGTACTTC. Translating gives CASSSGGQGQETQYF.

This clonotype appeared a few times. V gene TRBV6-5 combines with J gene TRBJ2-1, with D perhaps being TRBD1 or TRBD2 (5 bases each). Trimming removed 6 bases at V and 8 bases at J, with 17 bases between. Germline CDR1 and CDR2: MNHEY and SVGAGI. The CDR3 covers 14 residues. Here the CDR3 reads CASSLRDAYDEQFF. DNA for the CDR3: TGTGCCAGCAGCCTCAGGGACGCCTATGATGAGCAGTTCTTC.

The V and J genes are TRBV5-1 and TRBJ2-2, with D hard to call. V was cut by 2 bases and J by 3 bases, with 8 bases left in between. The CDR3 is made up of 14 amino acids. Germline values: CDR1 SGHRS, CDR2 YFSETQ. Here the CDR3 DNA reads TGCGCCAGCAGCTTTCCAGGAGACACCGGGGAGCTGTTTTTT. Amino acids: CASSFPGDTGELFF. The full variable domain, rest sourced from reference TRBV5-1 and TRBJ2-2, is KAGVTQTPRYLIKTRGQQVTLSCSPISGHRSVSWYQQTPGQGLQFLFEYFSETQRNKGNFPGRFSGRQFSNSRSEMNVSTLELGDSALYLCASSFPGDTGELFFGEGSRLTVL.

This clonotype was seen only a few times. The V and J genes are TRBV4-2 and TRBJ2-5; 7 positions agree with TRBD2. The J segment lost 5 bases and the V segment lost 1 base, leaving 7 bases of the junction unmatched. This CDR3 has 15 residues. Germline V gene sequence: CDR1 LGHNA, CDR2 YNFKEQ. The CDR3 DNA reads TGTGCCAGCAGCCAAGTAACCGGGGGAGGGGAGACCCAGTACTTC. Translated, it gives CASSQVTGGGETQYF.

At least ten counts were recorded for this clonotype. The chain uses TRBV9 and TRBJ2-5; D gene unclear. The CDR3 loop spans 15 amino acids. From germline, CDR1 is SGDLS and CDR2 YYNGEE. Trimming removed 0 bases from V and 1 base from J, with 10 bases in between. Written as DNA, the CDR3 is TGTGCCAGCAGCGTAGGGCCTACCTCCCAAGAGACCCAGTACTTC. Its translation is CASSVGPTSQETQYF.

This clonotype was picked up many times. The chain has TRBV5-1 and TRBJ1-1; no reliable D call. Trimming took off 4 bases at V and 4 bases at J, with 20 bases between the two ends. The CDR3 has 16 residues. Looked up from germline, CDR1 is SGHRS and CDR2 is YFSETQ. The CDR3 loop reads CASSRFEGSAVTEAFF. CDR3 sequence (DNA): TGCGCCAGCAGCAGGTTCGAGGGTTCAGCGGTCACTGAAGCTTTCTTT.

This clonotype was recorded many times. The chain recombines TRBV4-3 with TRBJ1-2; possibly TRBD1 for D (6 bases). This CDR3 region has 16 residues. Looked up from germline, CDR1 is LGHNA and CDR2 is YSLEER. Trimming removed 1 base from V and 0 bases from J, with 12 bases in between. In DNA, the CDR3 is TGCGCCAGCAGCCAAGCCTCTGGACAGACTAACTATGGCTACACCTTC. This encodes CASSQASGQTNYGYTF.

Many counts were recorded for this clonotype. V gene TRBV7-8 combines with J gene TRBJ2-3, with 11 bases matching TRBD2. Germline V gene lookup returns CDR1 SGHVS and CDR2 FQNEAQ. This CDR3 region has 15 residues. Germline trimming cut 1 base from V and 5 bases from J; bases unmatched to any gene: 2. CDR3 nucleotide sequence: TGTGCCAGCAGCTTAGGTCTAGCGGGGGGAGATACGCAGTATTTT. This encodes CASSLGLAGGDTQYF.

The V gene is TRBV5-1, the J gene TRBJ2-3; 7 nucleotides line up with TRBD2. This CDR3 is 15 amino acids long. V dropped 5 bases and J dropped 2; count of bases not matched to a gene: 8. From germline, CDR1 is SGHRS and CDR2 YFSETQ. DNA for the CDR3: TGCGCCAGCAGGCCGAGGGACTACTACACAGATACGCAGTATTTT. Translation: CASRPRDYYTDTQYF.

The chain has TRBV7-3 and TRBJ2-5; D unresolved. This CDR3 region has 13 residues. The germline gives CDR1 SGHTA, CDR2 FQGTGA. V lost 5 bases to trimming and J lost 5 bases, with 12 bases between them. As DNA, the CDR3 is TGTGCCAGCAGCATCTCGGGTGGGGAGACCCAGTACTTC. Translating it yields CASSISGGETQYF.

This clonotype was found a few times. The gene calls are TRBV20-1 and TRBJ2-4; D uncertain. The V end was cut by 1 base, the J end by 9 bases, with 10 bases between. CDR3 length: 12 amino acids. Germline CDR1 DFQATT, CDR2 SNEGSKA (reference sequence). The DNA for the CDR3 is TGCAGTGCTAGAGGCCCTGGGCCCATTCAGTACTTC. It translates to CSARGPGPIQYF.

The rearrangement links TRBV7-2 to TRBJ2-3, with a weak D call TRBD2 (5 bases). Per germline, CDR1 SGHTA and CDR2 FQGNSA. V was cut by 1 base and J by 1 base, with 9 bases left in between. CDR3 length: 15 residues. CDR3 sequence: CASSLDIGGTDTQYF. Written as DNA, the CDR3 is TGTGCCAGCAGCTTAGATATCGGGGGCACAGATACGCAGTATTTT.

This chain connects TRBV5-1 to TRBJ2-3, with 10 bases that match TRBD2. J was trimmed by 1 base and V by 6 bases; bases with no gene match: 11. CDR1 is SGHRS and CDR2 is YFSETQ in the germline V gene. The CDR3 sequence is 17 residues long. The CDR3 here is CASNELAGVVGTDTQYF. For the CDR3, the DNA is TGCGCCAGCAATGAGCTAGCGGGGGTAGTCGGCACAGATACGCAGTATTTT. Looking up the rest from reference TRBV5-1 and TRBJ2-3 gives the full variable domain: KAGVTQTPRYLIKTRGQQVTLSCSPISGHRSVSWYQQTPGQGLQFLFEYFSETQRNKGNFPGRFSGRQFSNSRSEMNVSTLELGDSALYLCASNELAGVVGTDTQYFGPGTRLTVL.

This clonotype was detected many times. The chain couples TRBV4-3 to TRBJ2-3, with unresolved D. V was pared by 3 bases and J by 2 bases, with 9 bases between. CDR3 size: 14 residues. Germline V gene sequence: CDR1 LGHNA, CDR2 YSLEER. DNA for the CDR3: TGCGCCAGCAGCCATACGGACCTCACAGATACGCAGTATTTT. Its protein is CASSHTDLTDTQYF.

The genes are TRBV6-6 and TRBJ1-1, with D hard to call. This CDR3 contains 13 residues. The germline V and J ends were trimmed by 6 bases and 1 base, with 9 bases remaining between them. Germline V CDR1 and CDR2: MNHNY, SVGAGI (reference sequence). The CDR3 sequence: CASSLEWNTEAFF. In DNA, the CDR3 is TGTGCCAGCAGCCTGGAATGGAACACTGAAGCTTTCTTT.

The chain is built from TRBV5-1 and TRBJ2-5; possible D gene TRBD1, 5 bases. CDR1 SGHRS and CDR2 YFSETQ come from the germline V gene. Trimming removed 2 bases from V and 5 bases from J, with 13 bases in between. The CDR3 runs 14 residues. The CDR3 DNA follows: TGCGCCAGCAGCTTCGGCAGGGTAGGGGAGACCCAGTACTTC. Amino acids: CASSFGRVGETQYF.

This clonotype occurred a few times. V and J are TRBV6-5 and TRBJ2-2, with 8 bases fitting TRBD1. J gave up 6 bases and V 6 bases, and 9 bases lay outside the gene matches. Germline V gene lookup returns CDR1 MNHEY and CDR2 SVGAGI. The CDR3 is 15 residues long. The CDR3 region is CASRRDRIDSGELFF. CDR3 in DNA: TGTGCCAGCAGACGGGACAGGATCGACTCCGGGGAGCTGTTTTTT.

This clonotype was found a few times. This sequence joins TRBV7-2 and TRBJ1-5; tentative D call: TRBD1 (5 bases). Trimming stripped 3 bases from V and 6 bases from J, with 15 bases between. CDR1 and CDR2 from the germline V gene are SGHTA and FQGNSA. The CDR3 spans 15 residues. CDR3 amino acids: CASSFGGTRGQPQHF. The DNA of the CDR3 is TGTGCCAGCAGCTTTGGGGGTACGAGGGGTCAGCCCCAGCATTTT.

This clonotype came up a few times. This chain links TRBV20-1 with TRBJ2-7; D remains ambiguous. Trimming took 3 bases from V and 3 from J, leaving 9 bases between them. CDR3 length: 12 residues. Germline CDR1 is DFQATT and CDR2 is SNEGSKA (reference sequence). The CDR3 spells CSARSGRYEQYV. CDR3 in DNA: TGCAGTGCTAGGTCAGGACGCTACGAGCAGTACGTC.

The sample holds a few counts of this clonotype. This chain connects TRBV7-2 to TRBJ2-5; weak D call: TRBD2 (7 bases). This CDR3 is built from 14 residues. Germline CDR1 is SGHTA and CDR2 is FQGNSA. The V end was cut by 3 bases, the J end by 5 bases, with 13 bases between. CDR3 residues: CASSLRGGRETQYF. The CDR3 DNA reads as TGTGCCAGCAGCTTGAGGGGGGGCCGGGAGACCCAGTACTTC.

V gene TRBV5-1 combines with J gene TRBJ2-7, with a weak D call TRBD2 (5 bases). This CDR3 region has 18 residues. With 0 bases removed from V and 5 bases from J, the gap between germline ends came to 24 bases. The germline V gene has CDR1 SGHRS and CDR2 YFSETQ. CDR3 DNA sequence: TGCGCCAGCAGCTTGGCCAGGAGGATTCAGAGGGAGTGTAACGAGCAGTACGTC. Encoded protein: CASSLARRIQRECNEQYV.

This clonotype was seen ten or more times. The chain recombines TRBV12-3 or TRBV12-4 with TRBJ2-2; D remains ambiguous. Trimming removed 0 bases from V and 1 base from J, with 6 bases in between. The CDR3 runs to 15 residues. In DNA form, the CDR3 reads TGTGCCAGCAGTTTAGCCAGCCGGAACACCGGGGAGCTGTTTTTT. Protein: CASSLASRNTGELFF.

This clonotype was picked up a small number of times. The chain combines TRBV7-3 with TRBJ2-6, with a weak D call TRBD2 (5 bases). V was shortened by 5 bases and J by 2 bases, with 16 bases between the two germline ends. Per the germline V gene, CDR1 is SGHTA and CDR2 is FQGTGA. The CDR3 consists of 17 residues. CDR3 region: CASSVNGAGTGANVLTF. DNA of the CDR3: TGTGCCAGCAGCGTGAACGGCGCGGGCACTGGGGCCAACGTCCTGACTTTC.

The rearrangement joins TRBV24-1 to TRBJ2-5; 7 bases map to TRBD1. Germline values: CDR1 KGHDR, CDR2 SFDVKD. V gave up 3 bases and J gave up 0 bases; unmatched junction bases: 9. The CDR3 covers 17 residues. This CDR3 reads CATSDAPPTGDQETQYF. CDR3 nucleotides: TGTGCCACCAGTGATGCCCCCCCTACAGGGGACCAAGAGACCCAGTACTTC.

This clonotype was seen many times. V and J are TRBV7-2 and TRBJ2-3; possibly TRBD1 or TRBD2 for D (6 bases each). Trimming removed 7 bases at V and 4 bases at J, with 18 bases between. Per germline, CDR1 SGHTA and CDR2 FQGNSA. The CDR3 length is 15 residues. Here the CDR3 DNA reads TGTGCCAGCACCCGAGTGGGGGGCATCCCAGATACGCAGTATTTT. Its translation is CASTRVGGIPDTQYF.

The V call is TRBV5-6, the J call TRBJ2-3, with 9 nucleotides matching TRBD1. The CDR3 contains 16 residues. The ends lost 4 bases at V and 2 bases at J; junction bases unmatched: 8. Germline V gives CDR1 SGHDT, CDR2 YYEEEE. The CDR3 DNA reads as TGTGCCAGCAGCCTACAGGGGGCTGGGAACACAGATACGCAGTATTTT. This translates into CASSLQGAGNTDTQYF. Variable domain in full (rest from reference TRBV5-6 and TRBJ2-3): DAGVTQSPTHLIKTRGQQVTLRCSPKSGHDTVSWYQQALGQGPQFIFQYYEEEERQRGNFPDRFSGHQFPNYSSELNVNALLLGDSALYLCASSLQGAGNTDTQYFGPGTRLTVL.

For the CDR3, the DNA is TGCAGTGCTAACGGCCAAGAGACCCAGTACTTC. It translates to CSANGQETQYF. The rearrangement uses TRBV20-1 and TRBJ2-5; D is undetermined. The germline gives CDR1 DFQATT, CDR2 SNEGSKA (reference sequence). This CDR3 has 11 residues. V was trimmed by 4 bases and J by 1 base, leaving 4 bases between them.

The CDR3 loop is CASSLGGQTEQFF. The CDR3 region has the DNA TGTGCCAGCAGCTTGGGGGGACAGACTGAGCAGTTCTTC. The gene calls are TRBV5-5 and TRBJ2-1, with 7 positions matching TRBD1. Trimming removed 0 bases from V and 9 bases from J; junction bases left unmatched: 3. Germline CDR1 SGHKS, CDR2 YYEKEE (reference sequence). This CDR3 contains 13 residues.